These 18 T cell receptor beta chains came from one sample sequenced in a study of glioma-infiltrating T cells after dendritic cell vaccination. As for time point: after dendritic cell vaccination, including at tumor progression/relapse. Assay used: immunoSEQ multiplex PCR; TCRdb lists only in-frame clones, some missing. Here the sample spans 80,000 to 95,000 clones, 75% to 90% being singletons. The sequencing here drew on blood, taken after dendritic cell vaccination. The receptor source for this set is a human donor with glioblastoma.

This chain's CDR3 is CASSPRREDRGNNEQFF. CDR3 DNA: TGTGCCAGCAGCCCCCGTAGAGAGGACAGGGGAAACAATGAGCAGTTCTTC. The chain employs TRBV9 and TRBJ2-1; 9 positions agree with TRBD1. The junction had 13 bases not matched to a gene; V was cut back by 4 bases and J by 5 bases. CDR1 is SGDLS, CDR2 YYNGEE, per germline. The CDR3 runs to 17 residues.

This chain uses TRBV5-4 with TRBJ2-3, with 10 nucleotides matching TRBD1. The germline gives CDR1 SGHNT, CDR2 YYREEE (reference sequence). This CDR3 is built from 15 residues. With V trimmed by 3 bases and J by 4 bases, 5 bases remained unmatched. CDR3 loop: CASSSGQGVPDTQYF. CDR3 DNA sequence: TGTGCCAGCAGCTCCGGACAGGGGGTCCCAGATACGCAGTATTTT.

This clone has only one observation. The chain recombines TRBV19 with TRBJ2-3; unclear D gene. The CDR3 has 13 amino acids. Germline V gene sequence: CDR1 LNHDA, CDR2 SQIVND (reference sequence). V dropped 3 bases and J dropped 2 bases, with 6 bases sitting between them. The CDR3, as DNA: TGTGCCAGTAGTATGTCCTTCACAGATACGCAGTATTTT. It is translated as CASSMSFTDTQYF.

The chain joins TRBV7-9 to TRBJ1-2; D is uncertain. This CDR3 has 14 amino acids. CDR1 SEHNR and CDR2 FQNEAQ come from the germline V gene (reference sequence). V was cut by 2 bases and J by 8 bases, with 15 bases left in between. The CDR3 spells CASSLNSHNDGYTF. DNA of the CDR3: TGTGCCAGCAGCTTAAACAGCCACAACGACGGCTACACCTTC. The full variable domain, in which reference TRBV7-9 and TRBJ1-2 provide the parts outside the CDR3, is DTGVSQNPRHKITKRGQNVTFRCDPISEHNRLYWYRQTLGQGPEFLTYFQNEAQLEKSRLLSDRFSAERPKGSFSTLEIQRTEQGDSAMYLCASSLNSHNDGYTFGSGTRLTVV.

The CDR3 protein is CASSPARTGAGYGYTF. DNA for the CDR3: TGTGCCAGCAGCCCGGCCCGGACAGGGGCAGGCTATGGCTACACCTTC. The genes are TRBV5-5 and TRBJ1-2; the match to TRBD1 covers 9 bases. CDR3 length: 16 residues. Germline CDR1 reads SGHKS; CDR2 reads YYEKEE (reference sequence). V lost 4 bases to trimming and J lost 4 bases; unmatched junction nucleotides: 11.

Worth noting for this clone: A read error may account for a junction end that differs from germline. The chain uses TRBV7-9 and TRBJ2-1; D remains ambiguous. The CDR3 covers 14 residues. Germline assignment: CDR1 SEHNR and CDR2 FQNEAQ (reference sequence). The CDR3 region has the DNA TGTGCCAGCGGCTTAACGGGCTCCTACAATGAGCAGTTCTTC. Its translation is CASGLTGSYNEQFF.

This clone has more than one count but fewer than ten. V and J are TRBV28 and TRBJ2-7, with D possibly matching TRBD1 (6 bases). V lost 4 bases and J 4 bases, leaving 8 bases between the germline ends. CDR3 length: 12 residues. Germline V gene lookup returns CDR1 MDHEN and CDR2 SYDVKM. DNA for the CDR3: TGTGCCAGCAGTTATAGGGGGTACGAGCAGTACTTC. It codes for CASSYRGYEQYF.

CDR3 loop: CASSPDARGGKLFF. The CDR3 nucleotides are TGTGCCAGCAGCCCGGACGCCCGAGGGGGAAAACTGTTTTTT. V and J are TRBV7-9 and TRBJ1-4, with D perhaps matching TRBD1 (6 bases). Germline V lookup: CDR1 SEHNR, CDR2 FQNEAQ (reference sequence). Trimming took off 5 bases at V and 10 bases at J, with 17 bases between the two ends. The CDR3 has 14 residues.

The rearrangement joins TRBV7-9 to TRBJ1-5; 7 bases agree with TRBD1. The germline CDR1 and CDR2 sequences are SEHNR and FQNEAQ (reference sequence). After removal of 2 bases from V and 5 bases from J, the junction contained 18 bases not matched to a gene. The CDR3 is 19 residues long. CDR3 DNA sequence: TGTGCCAGCAGCTTAACACCAGGGGACAGACCCGTGAGGGATCAGCCCCAGCATTTT. Protein sequence: CASSLTPGDRPVRDQPQHF.

This clone was detected only a few times. This chain links TRBV19 with TRBJ1-4; 7 bases are a match to TRBD1. CDR1 is LNHDA, CDR2 SQIVND, per germline (reference sequence). The trim removed 5 bases at V and 4 bases at J, leaving 7 bases unmatched. The CDR3 consists of 15 residues. CDR3 loop: CASSPGTVLNEKLFF. DNA of the CDR3: TGTGCCAGTAGTCCGGGGACAGTTCTTAATGAAAAACTGTTTTTT.

The rearrangement joins TRBV9 to TRBJ2-1; 9 bases agree with TRBD1. This CDR3 has 17 residues. The V gene's germline CDR1 is SGDLS and CDR2 YYNGEE. V was pared by 3 bases and J by 4 bases, with 11 bases of the junction left unmatched. CDR3 bases: TGTGCCAGCAGCGGTACTTGGACAGGGGCCCCTTACAATGAGCAGTTCTTC. Translating it yields CASSGTWTGAPYNEQFF.

The genes are TRBV21-1 and TRBJ1-2; the table assigns TRBD1, which was not confirmed against the DNA. TRBV21-1 is a pseudogene segment. The CDR3 is 17 amino acids. The DNA for the CDR3 is TGTGCCAGCAGCTACATTAAAGGGACAGGGGGAAACTATGGCTACACCTTC. As protein: CASSYIKGTGGNYGYTF.

The V call is TRBV5-4, the J call TRBJ2-3; 10 nucleotides align to TRBD2. CDR3 size: 16 residues. Germline V gene data show CDR1 as SGHNT and CDR2 as YYREEE (reference sequence). The ends lost 4 bases at V and 4 bases at J; junction bases unmatched: 9. DNA for the CDR3: TGTGCCAGCAGCGCGGGGACTAGCGAGTTTTCAGATACGCAGTATTTT. This encodes CASSAGTSEFSDTQYF.

This clone was seen once. The gene calls are TRBV6-1 and TRBJ2-5; 7 bases are a match to TRBD2. Near its end, the DNA agrees better with TRBJ2-7, so the J call may be wrong. CDR1 is MNHNS, CDR2 SASEGT, per germline. The CDR3 runs to 16 residues. The CDR3 loop reads CASSVGLPSGLYEQYF. The CDR3 region has the DNA TGTGCCAGCAGTGTAGGTCTGCCTAGCGGACTATACGAGCAGTACTTC.

The chain has TRBV27 and TRBJ1-2, with TRBD1 as a possible D gene (6 bases). V lost 2 bases and J 4 bases, leaving 23 bases between the germline ends. Looked up from germline, CDR1 is MNHEY and CDR2 is SMNVEV (reference sequence). The CDR3 loop spans 18 amino acids. In DNA form, the CDR3 reads TGTGCCAGCAGTTTAAGAGTGGCGGGGGGCGGTGGAAGCTATGGCTACACCTTC. Protein sequence: CASSLRVAGGGGSYGYTF.

The chain carries TRBV15 and TRBJ1-1; weak D call: TRBD1 (5 bases). Trimming cost V 1 base and J 1 base, with 16 bases left between them. This CDR3 has 17 amino acids. Germline V gene data show CDR1 as LNHNV and CDR2 as YYDKDF (reference sequence). This CDR3 reads CATSRGAGLEENTEAFF. CDR3 coding DNA: TGTGCCACCAGCAGAGGTGCGGGACTGGAGGAGAACACTGAAGCTTTCTTT.

The chain joins TRBV4-2 to TRBJ1-1; 7 bases line up with TRBD1. CDR3 length equals 13 residues. Germline-derived CDR1 and CDR2 are LGHNA and YNFKEQ. The J segment lost 3 bases and the V segment lost 6 bases, leaving 4 bases of the junction unmatched. The chain's CDR3 is CASRGQGDTEAFF. The DNA of the CDR3 is TGTGCCAGCAGGGGCCAGGGGGACACTGAAGCTTTCTTT.

The rearrangement joins TRBV6-5 to TRBJ1-5; D not certain. The CDR3 covers 15 residues. Trimming cost V 6 bases and J 7 bases, with 19 bases left between them. Germline lookup yields CDR1 MNHEY and CDR2 SVGAGI. CDR3 sequence: CASSPRRNGGQPQHF. The CDR3 DNA reads as TGTGCCAGCAGCCCTCGAAGGAATGGCGGCCAGCCCCAGCATTTT.